A selection of T cell receptor beta chains follows, all from one sample in a study of T cells in Graves' hyperthyroidism and ophthalmopathy. TCRdb processed the multiplex PCR reads anew with MiXCR; each CDR3 protein has one entry. Of approximately 400,000 distinct CDR3 sequences detected, roughly 14% appear once; the ten largest clones hold 7.5% to 9%. Sequencing was performed on blood. These receptors originate from a woman aged 18-29 years with Graves' hyperthyroidism. CDR3s include the opening cysteine and the closing phenylalanine or tryptophan. A D gene is named only where the DNA matches it firmly. The listing skips clone size in some rows; elsewhere it reads once, few, many or a size class.

many,TRBV6-6,14,TRBD1,TRBJ2-7,CASSYRDRANEQYF,TGTGCCAGCAGTTACCGGGACAGGGCCAACGAGCAGTACTTC
many,TRBV27,15,NA,TRBJ2-1,CASSFRPSAHNEQFF,TGTGCCAGCAGTTTTCGGCCCTCGGCCCACAATGAGCAGTTCTTC
NA,TRBV6-5,15,NA,TRBJ1-2,CASSSPRGGDYGYTF,TGTGCCAGCAGTTCACCTCGAGGGGGGGACTATGGCTACACCTTC
many,TRBV18,16,TRBD1,TRBJ1-3,CASSPPGQSSGNTIYF,TGTGCCAGCTCACCACCGGGACAGAGCTCTGGAAACACCATATATTTT
many,TRBV20-1,18,TRBD2,TRBJ2-1,CSAEGLAGGSAPDNEQFF,TGCAGTGCCGAGGGGCTAGCGGGAGGATCGGCCCCGGACAATGAGCAGTTCTTC
NA,TRBV7-2,14,TRBD1,TRBJ2-7,CASSFQGVAYERYF,TGTGCCAGCAGCTTCCAGGGGGTGGCGTACGAGCGGTACTTC
many,TRBV2,13,NA,TRBJ1-1,CASSGAGGTEAFF,TGTGCCAGCAGTGGCGCGGGGGGCACTGAAGCTTTCTTT
many,TRBV2,17,TRBD1,TRBJ2-2,CASSGSRDSPNTGELFF,TGTGCCAGCAGTGGGTCCCGGGACAGCCCAAACACCGGGGAGCTGTTTTTT
few,TRBV10-3,13,NA,TRBJ2-3,CATRVEGTDTQYF,TGTGCCACCAGGGTTGAGGGCACAGATACGCAGTATTTT
NA,TRBV20-1,11,NA,TRBJ2-5,CSAPYQETQYF,TGCAGTGCTCCGTACCAAGAGACCCAGTACTTC
NA,TRBV19,14,TRBD2,TRBJ2-3,CASSTERGPDTQYF,TGTGCCAGTAGTACCGAGCGGGGACCAGATACGCAGTATTTT
NA,TRBV5-1,21,TRBD2,TRBJ2-7,CASSSLLGLAGGDIPPYEQYF,TGCGCCAGCAGCTCTCTACTTGGACTAGCGGGAGGAGATATCCCACCCTACGAGCAGTACTTC
NA,TRBV5-1,15,NA,TRBJ2-7,CASSWTSGLRYEQYF,TGCGCCAGCAGCTGGACCTCGGGACTTCGCTACGAGCAGTACTTC
NA,TRBV7-3,15,NA,TRBJ2-3,CASRFGLEEGDTQYF,TGTGCCAGCAGGTTTGGGCTAGAGGAGGGGGATACGCAGTATTTT
many,TRBV5-1,15,NA,TRBJ1-3,CASSLDDASGNTIYF,TGCGCCAGCAGCTTGGACGACGCTTCTGGAAACACCATATATTTT
many,TRBV28,15,TRBD2,TRBJ2-6,CASSLGGPGANVLTF,TGTGCCAGCAGTTTGGGAGGGCCTGGGGCCAACGTCCTGACTTTC
NA,TRBV6-1,18,TRBD1,TRBJ1-5,CASSEDDREVVSNQPQHF,TGTGCCAGCAGTGAAGATGACAGGGAGGTGGTTAGCAATCAGCCCCAGCATTTT
many,TRBV24-1,16,TRBD1,TRBJ2-3,CATSEGRQGLGYTQYF,TGTGCCACCAGTGAGGGAAGACAGGGCCTGGGGTATACGCAGTATTTT
few,TRBV19,15,NA,TRBJ2-5,CASSALYSTSGAQYF,TGTGCCAGTAGTGCACTATACTCTACCTCGGGAGCCCAGTACTTC
few,TRBV6-1,15,NA,TRBJ2-2,CASSEISGFTGELFF,TGTGCCAGCAGTGAAATTTCAGGGTTCACCGGGGAGCTGTTTTTT
many,TRBV6-5,16,NA,TRBJ2-7,CASSYSITHGSYEQYF,TGTGCCAGCAGTTACTCGATTACCCACGGGTCCTACGAGCAGTACTTC
many,TRBV2,15,NA,TRBJ2-2,CASSDPSGIPGELFF,TGTGCCAGCAGTGACCCCTCAGGGATCCCCGGGGAGCTGTTTTTT
many,TRBV12-3/TRBV12-4,14,NA,TRBJ1-2,CASSLSGQGGGYTF,TGTGCCAGCAGTTTAAGTGGGCAGGGTGGTGGCTACACCTTC
NA,TRBV5-1,17,NA,TRBJ2-1,CASSFLSYWSSYNEQFF,TGCGCCAGCAGCTTTTTATCTTACTGGAGCTCCTACAATGAGCAGTTCTTC
few,TRBV20-1,16,NA,TRBJ2-7,CSASRGHSGVSYEQYF,TGCAGTGCTAGTCGGGGGCACAGCGGAGTCTCCTACGAGCAGTACTTC
many,TRBV11-2,13,NA,TRBJ2-3,CASSSPGEDTQYF,TGTGCCAGCAGCTCCCCGGGGGAGGATACGCAGTATTTT
NA,TRBV5-8,16,NA,TRBJ2-5,CASSLRGTKNQETQYF,TGTGCCAGCAGCTTGCGAGGGACCAAAAACCAAGAGACCCAGTACTTC
many,TRBV18,13,NA,TRBJ1-5,CASSPDANQPQHF,TGTGCCAGCTCACCAGACGCTAATCAGCCCCAGCATTTT
many,TRBV12-3/TRBV12-4,12,NA,TRBJ1-2,CASSPNPYGYTF,TGTGCCAGCAGTCCCAACCCCTATGGCTACACCTTC
many,TRBV18,13,NA,TRBJ2-5,CASSPGTQETQYF,TGTGCCAGCTCACCCGGGACCCAAGAGACCCAGTACTTC
many,TRBV7-9,15,NA,TRBJ2-2,CASSFSTTNTGELFF,TGTGCCAGCAGCTTCTCGACAACGAACACCGGGGAGCTGTTTTTT
NA,TRBV13,15,NA,TRBJ1-6,CASSQVQGYNSPLHF,TGTGCCAGCAGCCAAGTACAGGGTTATAATTCACCCCTCCACTTT
NA,TRBV5-1,13,NA,TRBJ2-1,CASSSAGSNEQFF,TGCGCCAGCAGCTCCGCAGGGAGCAATGAGCAGTTCTTC
many,TRBV19,14,NA,TRBJ1-1,CASSWQVRNTEAFF,TGTGCCAGTAGTTGGCAGGTCCGTAACACTGAAGCTTTCTTT